This TCR beta chain originates from a study of T-cell reconstitution after alpha-beta-depleted transplantation in children. For TCRbeta, the library was prepared with unique molecular identifiers. In TCRdb, the PCR reads were re-called with MiXCR into one record per CDR3 protein. The sample holds some 530,000 distinct CDR3 sequences; 12% are singletons and the top ten take over 5.5%. The table lists this clonotype with many counts. The CDR3 spans 12 residues. Germline CDR1 reads SGHDT; CDR2 reads YYEEEE. Deletions cut 5 bases from V and 4 bases from J, with 6 bases between. The chain combines TRBV5-6 with TRBJ2-2; D not certain. This TCR was sampled from a human donor who donated a stem cell graft to a child with combined immunodeficiency. This specimen consisted of PBMCs from the stem cell graft donor, obtained from the stem cell graft. CDR3 nucleotide sequence: TGTGCCAGCAGTTCCGCCACCGGGGAGCTGTTTTTT. Translated, it gives CASSSATGELFF.